The 27 T cell receptor beta chains below come from one sample, sequenced in a study of OX40 agonist ivuxolimab in advanced cancers. Assay used: immunoSEQ multiplex PCR; TCRdb lists only in-frame clones, some missing. The sample includes 13,000 to 15,000 clones, 77% seen only once; the top ten take 36%. Sequenced here: CD4+ or CD8+ T cells sorted from blood, sampled in a trial of the OX40 agonist ivuxolimab. The receptors here all came from an adult with an advanced solid tumor such as melanoma, head and neck, liver or kidney cancer.

This clone has a single count. V usage is TRBV11-3 and J usage is TRBJ2-1; 7 bases match TRBD2. The germline CDR1 and CDR2 sequences are SGHNT and YENEEA. The CDR3 covers 17 residues. Trimming at V came to 5 bases and at J to 0 bases, leaving 10 bases not matched to a gene. DNA of the CDR3: TGTGCCAGCAGCCTGAGGAGGGCTAGCGGCTCCTACAATGAGCAGTTCTTC. As protein: CASSLRRASGSYNEQFF. Together with reference TRBV11-3 and TRBJ2-1, the CDR3 gives the full variable domain: EAGVVQSPRYKIIEKKQPVAFWCNPISGHNTLYWYLQNLGQGPELLIRYENEEAVDDSQLPKDRFSAERLKGVDSTLKIQPAELGDSAVYLCASSLRRASGSYNEQFFGPGTRLTVL.

The chain is built from TRBV7-9 and TRBJ2-7; either TRBD1 or TRBD2 may fit D (5 bases each). This CDR3 region has 16 residues. Germline V gene data show CDR1 as SEHNR and CDR2 as FQNEAQ (reference sequence). The V end lost 3 bases, the J end lost 0 bases, and 15 bases lay between the germline ends. The CDR3 nucleotides are TGTGCCAGCAGCTTCCACCGGGACCTAGTCTCCTACGAGCAGTACTTC. Protein sequence: CASSFHRDLVSYEQYF.

By sample fraction, this clone is medium-sized (0.01 to 0.1%). J is TRBJ2-3 and V is TRBV7-3, with 7 nucleotides matching TRBD2. The CDR3 sequence is 13 residues long. In germline, CDR1 is SGHTA, CDR2 FQGTGA. Trimming at V came to 4 bases and at J to 3 bases, leaving 1 base not matched to a gene. CDR3 loop: CASSSGGTDTQYF. DNA of the CDR3: TGTGCCAGCAGCTCCGGGGGGACAGATACGCAGTATTTT.

A remark on this clone: Other DNA sequences in this specimen translate into the identical CDR3. This sequence joins TRBV19 and TRBJ1-1, with 7 positions matching TRBD1. The CDR3 extends over 15 amino acids. The germline V gene encodes CDR1 LNHDA and CDR2 SQIVND (reference sequence). Losses at the gene ends were 3 bases for V and 6 bases for J; bases not matched to a gene: 10. The CDR3 DNA reads as TGTGCCAGTAGTATGGGAGCAGGGGGTAACTCTGAAGCTTTCTTT. This sequence encodes CASSMGAGGNSEAFF.

This clone counts as medium-sized. This chain links TRBV28 with TRBJ1-2; TRBD1 is a possible D gene (6 bases). Germline V CDR1 and CDR2: MDHEN, SYDVKM. V lost 7 bases and J lost 4, with 13 bases in between. The CDR3 has 13 amino acids. CDR3 nucleotides: TGTGCCAGCACCCCTGGGGGGCTCTATGGCTACACCTTC. Encoded protein: CASTPGGLYGYTF.

This clone is labeled as medium-sized. This chain connects TRBV5-1 to TRBJ1-1; D ambiguous. The CDR3 runs 15 residues. Trimming cost V 0 bases and J 4 bases, with 13 bases left between them. Germline V gives CDR1 SGHRS, CDR2 YFSETQ. This CDR3 reads CASSLGVNRITEAFF. CDR3 DNA sequence: TGCGCCAGCAGCTTGGGTGTAAATAGGATCACTGAAGCTTTCTTT.

The V gene is TRBV11-3, the J gene TRBJ2-2; 8 positions match TRBD1. Germline trimming cut 5 bases from V and 6 bases from J; bases unmatched to any gene: 8. From germline, CDR1 is SGHNT and CDR2 YENEEA. The CDR3 has 15 residues. The CDR3 is CASSPGQGGPGELFF. The CDR3 coding sequence is TGTGCCAGCAGCCCAGGACAGGGCGGCCCCGGGGAGCTGTTTTTT.

Within the sample, this clone is medium-sized (0.01 to 0.1%). V is TRBV28 and J is TRBJ2-7, with 8 bases that match TRBD2. V lost 5 bases and J lost 3; bases outside the gene matches: 12. The CDR3 is 16 residues long. The germline V gene has CDR1 MDHEN and CDR2 SYDVKM. CDR3 bases: TGTGCCAGCAGTCCCCCGGGGGGGGGTACCGGCTACGAGCAGTACTTC. Amino acid sequence: CASSPPGGGTGYEQYF.

The chain recombines TRBV7-9 with TRBJ1-5, with TRBD1 as a possible D gene (6 bases). From germline, CDR1 is SEHNR and CDR2 FQNEAQ (reference sequence). V lost 2 bases and J 5 bases, leaving 10 bases between the germline ends. The CDR3 spans 14 residues. The CDR3 DNA reads as TGTGCCAGCAGCTTAACGGGGGCAGATCAGCCCCAGCATTTT. Translated: CASSLTGADQPQHF. Drawing the rest from reference TRBV7-9 and TRBJ1-5, the complete variable domain is DTGVSQNPRHKITKRGQNVTFRCDPISEHNRLYWYRQTLGQGPEFLTYFQNEAQLEKSRLLSDRFSAERPKGSFSTLEIQRTEQGDSAMYLCASSLTGADQPQHFGDGTRLSIL.

V gene TRBV19 combines with J gene TRBJ1-5; D is possibly TRBD1 (6 bases). V was clipped by 6 bases and J by 7 bases, with 16 bases between them. Per the germline V gene, CDR1 is LNHDA and CDR2 is SQIVND (reference sequence). This CDR3 region has 14 residues. The CDR3 is CASRYRVVSQPQHF. The CDR3 DNA is TGTGCCAGTAGATACAGGGTAGTTAGCCAGCCCCAGCATTTT.

The V call is TRBV27, the J call TRBJ2-1, with 9 nucleotides matching TRBD1. Germline CDR1 and CDR2: MNHEY and SMNVEV (reference sequence). The CDR3 sequence is 17 residues long. Trimming took 2 bases from V and 4 from J; bases not matched to a gene: 9. The CDR3 here is CASSLSGWDRAYNEQFF. The CDR3, as DNA: TGTGCCAGCAGTTTAAGCGGGTGGGACAGGGCTTACAATGAGCAGTTCTTC.

This chain joins TRBV10-2 and TRBJ2-7, with D possibly matching TRBD2 (7 bases). V was pared by 7 bases and J by 11 bases, with 18 bases between. Per the germline V gene, CDR1 is WSHSY and CDR2 is SAAADI. The CDR3 extends over 12 amino acids. In nucleotides, the CDR3 is TGCGCCAGCACCACAGAGCGAGGGGGGGAGTACTTC. Translation gives CASTTERGGEYF.

The chain combines TRBV12-2 with TRBJ1-5. TRBV12-2 constitutes a pseudogene. This CDR3 spans 15 amino acids. The CDR3 spells CASRRGGAKRQPQHF. The CDR3 bases are TGTGCAAGCCGCCGGGGAGGGGCTAAAAGGCAGCCCCAGCATTTT.

The V call is TRBV28, the J call TRBJ2-3, with D perhaps TRBD1 (7 bases). The CDR3 sequence is 13 residues long. Germline loops: CDR1 MDHEN, CDR2 SYDVKM. The germline V and J ends were trimmed by 4 bases and 6 bases, with 11 bases remaining between them. CDR3 in amino acids: CASSSAGGDTQYF. DNA of the CDR3: TGTGCCAGCAGTTCCGCAGGGGGGGATACGCAGTATTTT.

This chain links TRBV27 with TRBJ1-4, with unresolved D. Germline V gene data show CDR1 as MNHEY and CDR2 as SMNVEV (reference sequence). The V end lost 5 bases, the J end lost 8 bases, and 21 bases lay between the germline ends. The CDR3 is made up of 16 amino acids. The CDR3 here is CASSDRQRPLGEKLFF. The CDR3 region has the DNA TGTGCCAGCAGTGATAGGCAGAGGCCTCTTGGCGAAAAACTGTTTTTT.

The gene calls are TRBV5-1 and TRBJ2-3; possibly TRBD2 for D (5 bases). This CDR3 has 14 residues. Trimming shortened V by 7 bases and J by 4 bases, and 16 bases separated the two germline ends. Germline V gene lookup returns CDR1 SGHRS and CDR2 YFSETQ. Written as DNA, the CDR3 is TGCGCCAGCCCTTTTGGACGAGCGGCAGATACGCAGTATTTT. Amino acid sequence: CASPFGRAADTQYF. Based on the CDR3 plus reference TRBV5-1 and TRBJ2-3, the full variable domain is KAGVTQTPRYLIKTRGQQVTLSCSPISGHRSVSWYQQTPGQGLQFLFEYFSETQRNKGNFPGRFSGRQFSNSRSEMNVSTLELGDSALYLCASPFGRAADTQYFGPGTRLTVL.

J is TRBJ2-7 and V is TRBV6-5; D is perhaps TRBD1 or TRBD2 (5 bases each). The CDR3 spans 14 residues. CDR1 and CDR2 (germline): MNHEY, SVGAGI. V was pared by 2 bases and J by 2 bases, with 10 bases between. The CDR3 reads CASSYGPGPYEQYF. Written as DNA, the CDR3 is TGTGCCAGCAGTTACGGTCCGGGGCCCTACGAGCAGTACTTC.

The V gene is TRBV27, the J gene TRBJ2-7; the D gene is possibly TRBD2 (6 bases). The germline V and J ends were trimmed by 5 bases and 2 bases, with 16 bases remaining between them. From germline, CDR1 is MNHEY and CDR2 SMNVEV (reference sequence). This CDR3 is built from 15 residues. Here the CDR3 DNA reads TGTGCCAGCAGTGCAACTAGCACGGGCACCTACGAGCAGTACTTC. It specifies CASSATSTGTYEQYF.

This clone has only a few counts. One end of the junction fails to match germline, which may point to a read error. The CDR3 spells CASSLVGLWSF. Written as DNA, the CDR3 is TGTGCCAGCAGCTTAGTCGGACTATGGAGCTTC. This chain uses TRBV5-5 with TRBJ2-7, with D perhaps matching TRBD2 (6 bases). Germline lookup yields CDR1 SGHKS and CDR2 YYEKEE (reference sequence). This CDR3 is built from 11 residues.

This clone was detected once. The chain uses TRBV11-2 and TRBJ2-1; the match to TRBD1 covers 10 bases. This CDR3 has 14 residues. V lost 5 bases and J lost 3; bases outside the gene matches: 1. CDR1 is SGHAT and CDR2 is FQNNGV in the germline V gene. In DNA form, the CDR3 reads TGTGCCAGCAGCGGGACAGGGGACTACAATGAGCAGTTCTTC. Translating gives CASSGTGDYNEQFF. Drawing the rest from reference TRBV11-2 and TRBJ2-1, the complete variable domain is EAGVAQSPRYKIIEKRQSVAFWCNPISGHATLYWYQQILGQGPKLLIQFQNNGVVDDSQLPKDRFSAERLKGVDSTLKIQPAKLEDSAVYLCASSGTGDYNEQFFGPGTRLTVL.

This clone was observed a handful of times. V and J are TRBV28 and TRBJ2-1; 7 positions agree with TRBD2. CDR3 length: 17 residues. Germline-derived CDR1 and CDR2 are MDHEN and SYDVKM. V gave up 4 bases and J gave up 5 bases; unmatched junction bases: 14. CDR3 in amino acids: CASSWATAGGTNNEQFF. The DNA of the CDR3 is TGTGCCAGCAGTTGGGCAACCGCCGGGGGGACGAACAATGAGCAGTTCTTC.

V is TRBV4-1 and J is TRBJ1-3; D is uncertain. The CDR3 extends over 13 amino acids. Germline V gene lookup returns CDR1 MGHRA and CDR2 YSYEKL. Trimming shortened V by 3 bases and J by 3 bases, and 6 bases separated the two germline ends. CDR3 amino acids: CASSQGSGNTIYF. The CDR3 bases are TGCGCCAGCAGCCAGGGGAGTGGAAACACCATATATTTT.

This chain joins TRBV19 and TRBJ1-1; D possibly corresponds to TRBD1 (6 bases). The CDR3 loop spans 15 amino acids. Trimming took 3 bases from V and 0 from J, leaving 11 bases between them. Germline V CDR1 and CDR2: LNHDA, SQIVND (reference sequence). The CDR3 DNA is TGTGCCAGTAGTATGCAGGGGATGATGAACACTGAAGCTTTCTTT. Translated: CASSMQGMMNTEAFF.

The chain joins TRBV7-8 to TRBJ2-5, with D tentatively TRBD1 (6 bases). The DNA end is more similar to TRBJ2-7, so the J call may be wrong. This CDR3 comprises 15 residues. Germline V gene lookup returns CDR1 SGHVS and CDR2 FQNEAQ. CDR3 nucleotide sequence: TGTGCCAGCAGCTTAGAATCGGGACACATCTACGAGCAGTACTTC. Protein: CASSLESGHIYEQYF.

This clone was observed a handful of times. The chain joins TRBV10-3 to TRBJ1-2; D call uncertain. V dropped 0 bases and J dropped 6 bases, with 14 bases sitting between them. CDR1 and CDR2 (germline): ENHRY, SYGVKD. There are 15 residues in the CDR3. The CDR3 sequence: CAISESGESKDGYTF. CDR3 DNA sequence: TGTGCCATCAGTGAGTCCGGTGAATCCAAAGATGGCTACACCTTC.

The chain employs TRBV2 and TRBJ2-1, with 9 bases that match TRBD2. The CDR3 totals 15 residues. V shed 6 bases, J shed 0 bases, and the junction held 3 bases outside the gene matches. Germline V lookup: CDR1 SNHLY, CDR2 FYNNEI. The CDR3: CASRVGLASYNEQFF. DNA of the CDR3: TGTGCCAGCAGGGTGGGACTAGCCTCCTACAATGAGCAGTTCTTC. The whole variable domain, remainder taken from reference TRBV2 and TRBJ2-1, is EPEVTQTPSHQVTQMGQEVILRCVPISNHLYFYWYRQILGQKVEFLVSFYNNEISEKSEIFDDQFSVERPDGSNFTLKIRSTKLEDSAMYFCASRVGLASYNEQFFGPGTRLTVL.

V usage is TRBV18 and J usage is TRBJ1-5, with TRBD1 matching 8 bases. CDR3 size: 17 residues. Germline-derived CDR1 and CDR2 are KGHSH and LQKENI. The ends lost 0 bases at V and 0 bases at J; junction bases unmatched: 4. The CDR3 sequence: CASSPPGTGYSNQPQHF. The CDR3 nucleotides are TGTGCCAGCTCACCACCGGGGACAGGCTATAGCAATCAGCCCCAGCATTTT. Supplemented by reference TRBV18 and TRBJ1-5, the full variable domain reads NAGVMQNPRHLVRRRGQEARLRCSPMKGHSHVYWYRQLPEEGLKFMVYLQKENIIDESGMPKERFSAEFPKEGPSILRIQQVVRGDSAAYFCASSPPGTGYSNQPQHFGDGTRLSIL.